Listed below are T cell receptor beta chains from one sample, sequenced in a study of blood T cell repertoires in COVID-19. The table came from immunoSEQ multiplex PCR; TCRdb's copy has only in-frame clones and leaves some out. The table has more than 110,000 clones, around 79% seen once. Material for sequencing was PBMCs or T cells enriched from blood (not recorded which). The receptors were sampled from a woman aged 50 to 65 who had recovered from COVID-19. Both conserved end residues are part of each CDR3. The order of the fields is V gene, J gene, CDR3 protein.

TRBV2,TRBJ2-7,CASSDLSGMLRSYF
TRBV28,TRBJ1-4,CASSPPTGLGNEKLFF
TRBV5-3,TRBJ2-5,CARSLYGNQETQYF
TRBV10-3,TRBJ1-5,CAISETGVRQPQHF
TRBV30,TRBJ2-7,CAWNRGGSYEQYF
TRBV19,TRBJ1-1,CASSMHGGQTNTEAFF
TRBV18,TRBJ1-3,CASSPAGVPNTIYF
TRBV19,TRBJ1-2,CASSQSGGTPANYGYTF
TRBV4-1,TRBJ1-5,CASSSPGSQMGQPQHF
TRBV19,TRBJ1-6,CASSIASRGGSPLHF
TRBV5-1,TRBJ1-4,CASSWGQSATNEKLFF
TRBV2,TRBJ2-5,CASREPGVETQYF
TRBV6-5,TRBJ2-5,CASSYGRYQETQYF
TRBV18,TRBJ1-4,CASSRGSNEKLFF
TRBV7-9,TRBJ1-1,CASSRVGEAFF
TRBV7-8,TRBJ1-6,CASSLGQRSPLHF